The sequence of this TCR beta chain was determined in a study of T cells in Graves' hyperthyroidism and ophthalmopathy. Study-wide results and caveats: The model forecast ophthalmopathy, anticipating it by a median roughly 6.3 months before onset.

V was pared by 5 bases and J by 0 bases, with 13 bases between. This CDR3 contains 16 residues. Germline V lookup: CDR1 MNHNS, CDR2 SASEGT. On the basis of clinical symptoms, serum thyroxine and TRAb, thyroid ultrasound and orbital computed tomography, diagnoses were made. Source material for PBMCs was 9 to 10 ml fresh peripheral blood. Amplified TCR beta CDR3 regions came from RNA transcripts. Primed by the HTBI set, a first-round RT-PCR was run on the TCR CDR3. A single record per CDR3 protein comes from TCRdb applying MiXCR to the multiplex PCR reads. This sample carries about 400,000 distinct CDR3 sequences, roughly 14% of them seen once, and the ten largest clones take under 15%. This clonotype appeared a few times. Its antigen is unidentified.

The chain couples TRBV6-1 to TRBJ2-2, with D possibly matching TRBD2 (6 bases). What was sequenced was blood. The clonotype was recovered from a man aged 18 to 29 with Graves' ophthalmopathy. The CDR3 here is CASSYRGLANTGELFF. For the CDR3, the DNA is TGTGCCAGCAGTTATAGGGGACTCGCGAACACCGGGGAGCTGTTTTTT.